Below, one T cell receptor (beta chain) is given with its context. The germline gives CDR1 SGHTA, CDR2 FQGNSA. The V and J ends lost 3 bases and 4 bases, in that order; junction bases with no gene match: 7. This CDR3 has 16 amino acids. The data derive from a study of control samples from healthy donors and cancer patients. Data came from immunoSEQ multiplex PCR; TCRdb stores just in-frame clones and leaves some out. The repertoire holds fewer than 200,000 clones, around 90% seen once, with approximately 1.5% in the top ten. The chain employs TRBV7-2 and TRBJ2-5; 11 bases are a match to TRBD2. This sequence originates from a woman aged 50 to 60 in good health. The specimen sequenced was blood. DNA for the CDR3: TGTGCCAGCAGCTTTGGCCTAGCGGGGGGTGGAGAGACCCAGTACTTC. Translation gives CASSFGLAGGGETQYF.